This T cell receptor (beta chain) came from a study of blood T cell repertoires in COVID-19. Original processing notes: Estimated nucleated cell counts came from reference gene primer amplification. The method was immunoSEQ multiplex PCR; TCRdb's version includes in-frame clones alone and lacks a portion of them. V, J and clone size reflect that table, while D and trimming were determined from the DNA. The sample shows under 300,000 clones, roughly 84% of them seen only once. The germline gives CDR1 KGHSH, CDR2 LQKENI. V dropped 0 bases and J dropped 6 bases, with 18 bases sitting between them. CDR3 length equals 16 residues. The participants were between about 18 and 100 years old and came from about two dozen US areas.

This receptor was identified in a woman aged 45 to 65 who had been exposed to COVID-19. The genes are TRBV18 and TRBJ2-7; unclear D gene. Sequencing was carried out using PBMCs or T cells enriched from blood (not recorded which). CDR3 sequence reads: CASSPPRSSARSEQYF. The CDR3 DNA reads TGTGCCAGCTCACCACCGAGAAGCTCCGCGCGGTCCGAGCAGTACTTC.